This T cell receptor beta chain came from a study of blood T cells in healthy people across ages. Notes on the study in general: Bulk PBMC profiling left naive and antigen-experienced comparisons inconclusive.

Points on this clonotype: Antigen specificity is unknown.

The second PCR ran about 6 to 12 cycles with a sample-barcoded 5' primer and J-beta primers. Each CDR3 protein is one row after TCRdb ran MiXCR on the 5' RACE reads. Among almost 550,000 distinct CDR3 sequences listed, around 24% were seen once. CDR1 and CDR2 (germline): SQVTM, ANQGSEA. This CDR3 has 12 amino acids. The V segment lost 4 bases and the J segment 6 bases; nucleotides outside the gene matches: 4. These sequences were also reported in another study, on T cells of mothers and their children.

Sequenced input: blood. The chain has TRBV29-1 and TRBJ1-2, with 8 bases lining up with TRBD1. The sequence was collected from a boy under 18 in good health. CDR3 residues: CSVVTGVNGYTF. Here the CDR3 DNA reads TGCAGCGTTGTGACAGGGGTGAATGGCTACACCTTC.